These 15 T cell receptor beta chains share one sample of origin, sequenced in a study of shared clonotypes between healthy human individuals. The protocol was immunoSEQ multiplex PCR, while the TCRdb copy is restricted to in-frame clones and leaves out a portion. The sample records 2 million to 3 million clones, 85% to 95% being singletons. The sample taken for sequencing was naive CD4+ T cells sorted from blood. Sample subset: CD45RA+ positively selected. The source is a man between 18 and 35 years old in good health.

To note about this clone: The same CDR3 is also encoded by other DNA sequences in this sample. The CDR3 nucleotides are TGTGCCAGCAGCTTAGGGCAGGTACACACCGGGGAGCTGTTTTTT. It is translated as CASSLGQVHTGELFF. The chain is built from TRBV11-2 and TRBJ2-2; the D is unclear. Germline lookup yields CDR1 SGHAT and CDR2 FQNNGV. The length of the CDR3 is 15 residues. V lost 1 base to trimming and J lost 3 bases, with 9 bases between them.

V is TRBV19 and J is TRBJ1-4, with D tentatively TRBD1 (6 bases). The CDR3 covers 18 residues. V was clipped by 3 bases and J by 5 bases, with 22 bases between them. Germline loops: CDR1 LNHDA, CDR2 SQIVND (reference sequence). Here the CDR3 reads CASSIGGRAGVKNEKLFF. The CDR3 DNA reads TGTGCCAGTAGTATTGGGGGCCGGGCAGGAGTAAAGAATGAAAAACTGTTTTTT.

This chain connects TRBV7-9 to TRBJ1-2; D might be TRBD1 (5 bases). Trimming cost V 5 bases and J 0 bases, with 13 bases left between them. The CDR3 is made up of 15 amino acids. Per germline, CDR1 SEHNR and CDR2 FQNEAQ (reference sequence). The CDR3 loop reads CASSPGREANYGYTF. CDR3 DNA: TGTGCCAGCAGCCCGGGACGGGAAGCTAACTATGGCTACACCTTC.

The chain joins TRBV6-6 to TRBJ1-2, with D possibly matching TRBD1 (6 bases). V lost 6 bases and J lost 6, with 17 bases in between. The CDR3 has 14 amino acids. The germline V gene has CDR1 MNHNY and CDR2 SVGAGI (reference sequence). The CDR3 is CASSGTAGADGYTF. CDR3 coding DNA: TGTGCCAGCAGCGGCACCGCGGGGGCGGATGGCTACACCTTC.

The chain has TRBV27 and TRBJ1-3; D is undetermined. This CDR3 is 15 amino acids long. Per the germline V gene, CDR1 is MNHEY and CDR2 is SMNVEV (reference sequence). The V and J ends lost 4 bases and 0 bases respectively, with 10 bases between them. The CDR3 coding sequence is TGTGCCAGCAGTTCGATCCCCGTCTCTGGAAACACCATATATTTT. It codes for CASSSIPVSGNTIYF.

As for this clone: The sample carries other DNA sequences with the same CDR3. CDR3 in DNA: TGCGCCAGCAGCTTGGTCCTAGCGGGAAGCACAGATACGCAGTATTTT. This gives the protein CASSLVLAGSTDTQYF. The chain is built from TRBV5-1 and TRBJ2-3, with 9 bases that match TRBD2. Germline CDR1 reads SGHRS; CDR2 reads YFSETQ. V dropped 0 bases and J dropped 0; count of bases not matched to a gene: 2. The CDR3 is made up of 16 amino acids.

CDR3 region: CASSPGQPTTGELFF. The CDR3 DNA reads TGTGCCAGCAGTCCGGGACAGCCTACCACCGGGGAGCTGTTTTTT. The chain links TRBV28 to TRBJ2-2; TRBD1 aligns across 7 bases. J gave up 4 bases and V 5 bases, and 7 bases lay outside the gene matches. The CDR3 loop spans 15 amino acids. In germline, CDR1 is MDHEN, CDR2 SYDVKM.

For this clone: The same CDR3 is also encoded by other DNA sequences in this sample. The chain carries TRBV28 and TRBJ1-5; D gene ambiguous. This CDR3 is 12 amino acids long. Germline V gene sequence: CDR1 MDHEN, CDR2 SYDVKM. The V end was cut by 6 bases, the J end by 0 bases, with 3 bases between. The CDR3 is CASRDSNQPQHF. Written as DNA, the CDR3 is TGTGCCAGCAGGGATAGCAATCAGCCCCAGCATTTT.

The rearrangement joins TRBV10-1 to TRBJ2-1; D remains unclear. The germline V gene has CDR1 WNHNN and CDR2 SYGVQD (reference sequence). The germline V and J ends were trimmed by 2 bases and 4 bases, with 6 bases remaining between them. The CDR3 is 13 amino acids. DNA of the CDR3: TGCGCCAGCAGTGAGGGGGTTTACAATGAGCAGTTCTTC. This encodes CASSEGVYNEQFF.

This CDR3 reads CASSLFRENSPQHF. The CDR3 nucleotides read TGTGCCAGCAGCTTGTTTCGGGAAAATTCGCCCCAGCATTTT. V gene TRBV5-6 combines with J gene TRBJ1-5; D remains unclear. CDR1 and CDR2 from the germline V gene are SGHDT and YYEEEE. The germline V and J ends were trimmed by 1 base and 9 bases, with 14 bases remaining between them. CDR3 length: 14 amino acids.

The genes are TRBV7-6 and TRBJ2-1; maybe TRBD2 (6 bases). V lost 5 bases and J lost 5, with 16 bases in between. The CDR3 runs to 15 residues. The V gene's germline CDR1 is SGHVS and CDR2 FNYEAQ. DNA of the CDR3: TGTGCCAGCAGCCCTCACAGGCGGGGAGACAATGAGCAGTTCTTC. Its translation: CASSPHRRGDNEQFF. Using reference TRBV7-6 and TRBJ2-1 for the parts outside the CDR3, the full variable domain is GAGVSQSPRYKVTKRGQDVALRCDPISGHVSLYWYRQALGQGPEFLTYFNYEAQQDKSGLPNDRFSAERPEGSISTLTIQRTEQRDSAMYRCASSPHRRGDNEQFFGPGTRLTVL.

V and J are TRBV19 and TRBJ1-5; TRBD1 agrees at 9 bases. The CDR3 loop spans 15 amino acids. J was trimmed by 4 bases and V by 5 bases; bases with no gene match: 6. The germline V gene has CDR1 LNHDA and CDR2 SQIVND (reference sequence). The CDR3 sequence is CASSGRTGENQPQHF. The CDR3 DNA sequence: TGTGCCAGTAGTGGGAGGACAGGGGAGAATCAGCCCCAGCATTTT.

J is TRBJ2-3 and V is TRBV5-4; TRBD2 matches 8 bases. The CDR3 spans 13 residues. After removal of 4 bases from V and 4 bases from J, the junction contained 2 bases not matched to a gene. Germline CDR1 and CDR2: SGHNT and YYREEE (reference sequence). CDR3 in amino acids: CASSRGGADTQYF. The CDR3 DNA reads as TGTGCCAGCAGCCGGGGGGGGGCAGATACGCAGTATTTT.

The J gene is TRBJ2-2, the V gene TRBV21-1. TRBV21-1 is assigned pseudogene status. This CDR3 is 17 amino acids long. The CDR3 DNA sequence: TGTGCCAGCAGCAAGAAAGGGACGGAGGCGAACACCGGGGAGCTGTTTTTT. As protein: CASSKKGTEANTGELFF.

This rearrangement joins TRBV11-2 to TRBJ2-5, with TRBD2 matching 10 bases. The CDR3 has 15 residues. After removal of 6 bases from V and 4 bases from J, the junction contained 8 bases not matched to a gene. Germline V CDR1 and CDR2: SGHAT, FQNNGV. CDR3 sequence (DNA): TGTGCCAGCAGGGATCTAGCGGGAGTGAGAGAGACCCAGTACTTC. This encodes CASRDLAGVRETQYF.